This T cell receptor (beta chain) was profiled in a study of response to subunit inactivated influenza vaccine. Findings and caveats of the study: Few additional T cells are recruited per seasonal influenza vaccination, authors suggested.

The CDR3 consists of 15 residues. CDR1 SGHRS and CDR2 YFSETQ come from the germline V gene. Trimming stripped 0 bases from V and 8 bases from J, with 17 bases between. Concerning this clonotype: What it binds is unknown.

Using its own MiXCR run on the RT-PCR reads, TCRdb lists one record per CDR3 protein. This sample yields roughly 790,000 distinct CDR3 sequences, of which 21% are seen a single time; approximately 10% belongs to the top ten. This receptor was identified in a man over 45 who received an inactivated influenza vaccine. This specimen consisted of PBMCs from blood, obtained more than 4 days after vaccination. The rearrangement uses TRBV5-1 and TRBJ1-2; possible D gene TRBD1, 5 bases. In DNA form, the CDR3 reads TGCGCCAGCAGCTTGGGTCAGGCGGGACCAGGAGGCTACACCTTC. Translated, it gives CASSLGQAGPGGYTF.